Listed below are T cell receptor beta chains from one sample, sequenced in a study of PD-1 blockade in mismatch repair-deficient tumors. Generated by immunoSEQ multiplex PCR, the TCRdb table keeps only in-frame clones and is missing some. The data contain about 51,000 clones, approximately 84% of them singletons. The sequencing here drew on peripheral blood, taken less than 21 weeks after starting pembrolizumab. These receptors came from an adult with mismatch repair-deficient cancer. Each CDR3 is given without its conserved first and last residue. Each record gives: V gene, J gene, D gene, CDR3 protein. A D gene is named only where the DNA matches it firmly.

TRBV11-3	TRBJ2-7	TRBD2	ASSLRPGTSVYEQY
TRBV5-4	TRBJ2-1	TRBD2	ASSRYYSGDSYNEQF
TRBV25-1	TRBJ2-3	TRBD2	ASSENSGIATDTQY
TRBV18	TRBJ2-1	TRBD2	ASSLPKTSGRYNEQF
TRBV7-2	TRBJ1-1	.	ASSHDVNTEAF
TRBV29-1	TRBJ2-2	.	SVEGNTGELF
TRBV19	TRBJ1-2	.	ASQQANYGYT
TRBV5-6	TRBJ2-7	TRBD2	ASSPAASGRPEQY
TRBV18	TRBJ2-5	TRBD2	ASSPSLIIAGGQTQY
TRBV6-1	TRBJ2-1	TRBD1	ASSEMWTGGPNEQF
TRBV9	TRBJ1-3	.	ASSVAGDDGNTIY
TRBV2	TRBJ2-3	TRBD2	ASGRTSSTDTQY
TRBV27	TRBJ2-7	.	ASSVGQGEQY
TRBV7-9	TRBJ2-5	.	ASSLWTAYQETQY
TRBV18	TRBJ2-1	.	ASSPPYNEQF
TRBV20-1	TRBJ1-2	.	SALRMGGYT
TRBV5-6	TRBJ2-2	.	ASSGARAGELF
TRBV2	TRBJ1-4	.	ASSYEGQLNEKLF
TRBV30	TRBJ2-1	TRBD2	AWSRLAGGPGMRNEQF
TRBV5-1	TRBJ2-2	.	ASSDPTGGQGYTGELF
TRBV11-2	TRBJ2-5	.	ASSLNLETQY
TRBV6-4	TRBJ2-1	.	ASREMDPSNYNEQF
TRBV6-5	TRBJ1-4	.	ASSYAATNEKLF
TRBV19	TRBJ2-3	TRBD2	ASSPGWERGPQDTQY
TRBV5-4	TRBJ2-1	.	ASSLRALDHEQF
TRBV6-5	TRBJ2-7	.	ASSYTGNSPEEEQY
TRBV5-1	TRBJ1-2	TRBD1	ASSFGQGFSGYT
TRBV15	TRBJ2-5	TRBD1	ATSRAPVETGTAKETQY
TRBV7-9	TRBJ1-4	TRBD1	ASSPDRGLDEKLF
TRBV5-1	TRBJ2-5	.	ASSPSQIPQETQY
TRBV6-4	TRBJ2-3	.	ASSLDSSQDTQY
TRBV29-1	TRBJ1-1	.	SVTLAAEGTEAF
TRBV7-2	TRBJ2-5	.	ASTHQEGTQY
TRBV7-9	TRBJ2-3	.	ASSLSWGTSSTDTQY
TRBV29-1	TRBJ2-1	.	SVARVDGGEQF